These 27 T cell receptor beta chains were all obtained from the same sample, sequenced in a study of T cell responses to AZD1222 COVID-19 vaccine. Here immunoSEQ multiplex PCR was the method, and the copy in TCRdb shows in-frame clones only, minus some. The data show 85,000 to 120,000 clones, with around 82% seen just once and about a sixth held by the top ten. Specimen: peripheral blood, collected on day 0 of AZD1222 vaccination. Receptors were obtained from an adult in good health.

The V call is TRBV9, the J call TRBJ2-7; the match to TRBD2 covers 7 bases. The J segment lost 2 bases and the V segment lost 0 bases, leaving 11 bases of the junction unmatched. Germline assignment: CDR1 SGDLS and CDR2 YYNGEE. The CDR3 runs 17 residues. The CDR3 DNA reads TGTGCCAGCAGCGTAGGGGAGGGGTTCGGACTCCCCTACGAGCAGTACTTC. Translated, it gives CASSVGEGFGLPYEQYF.

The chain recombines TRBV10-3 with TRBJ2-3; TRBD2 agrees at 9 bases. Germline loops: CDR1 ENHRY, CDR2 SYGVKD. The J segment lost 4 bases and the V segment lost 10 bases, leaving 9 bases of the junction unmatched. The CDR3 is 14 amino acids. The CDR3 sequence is CATAGGRAADTQYF. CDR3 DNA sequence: TGTGCCACCGCAGGCGGGAGGGCCGCAGATACGCAGTATTTT.

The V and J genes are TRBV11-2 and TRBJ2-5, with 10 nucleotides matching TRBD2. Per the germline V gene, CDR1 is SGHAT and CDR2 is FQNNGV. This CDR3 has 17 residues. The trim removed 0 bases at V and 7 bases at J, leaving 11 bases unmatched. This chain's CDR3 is CASSLDPSGGASMTQYF. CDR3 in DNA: TGTGCCAGCAGCTTAGATCCCAGCGGGGGGGCCTCTATGACCCAGTACTTC.

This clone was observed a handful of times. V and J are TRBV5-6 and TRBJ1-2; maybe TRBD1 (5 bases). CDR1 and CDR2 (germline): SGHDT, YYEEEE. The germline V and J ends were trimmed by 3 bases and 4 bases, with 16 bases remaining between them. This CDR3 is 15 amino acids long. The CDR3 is CASSYRGVEIYGYTF. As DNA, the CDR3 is TGTGCCAGCAGCTACCGGGGGGTAGAAATCTATGGCTACACCTTC.

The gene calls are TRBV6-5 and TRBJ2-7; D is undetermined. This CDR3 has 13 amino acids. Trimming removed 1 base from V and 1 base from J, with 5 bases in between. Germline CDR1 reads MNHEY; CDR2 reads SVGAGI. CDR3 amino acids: CASSYYESYEQYF. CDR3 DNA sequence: TGTGCCAGCAGTTACTACGAATCCTACGAGCAGTACTTC.

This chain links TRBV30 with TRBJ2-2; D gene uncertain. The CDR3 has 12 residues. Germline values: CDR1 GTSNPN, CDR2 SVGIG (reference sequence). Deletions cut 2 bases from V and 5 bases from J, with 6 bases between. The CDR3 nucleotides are TGTGCCTGGAGTCGGTGGACCGGGGAGCTGTTTTTT. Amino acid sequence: CAWSRWTGELFF.

This chain's CDR3 is CASSSMGPGNTIYF. CDR3 sequence (DNA): TGTGCCAGCAGCAGCATGGGCCCTGGAAACACCATATATTTT. The chain links TRBV3-1 (or the pseudogene TRBV3-2) to TRBJ1-3; unclear D gene. Trimming removed 5 bases from V and 2 bases from J, with 10 bases in between. The V gene's germline CDR1 is LGHDT and CDR2 YNNKEL (reference sequence). The CDR3 is 14 residues long.

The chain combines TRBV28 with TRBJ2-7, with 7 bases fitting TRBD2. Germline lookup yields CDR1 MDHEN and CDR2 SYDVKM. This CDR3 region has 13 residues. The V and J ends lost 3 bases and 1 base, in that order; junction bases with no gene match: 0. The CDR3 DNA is TGTGCCAGCAGTTTGGGAGGGTCCTACGAGCAGTACTTC. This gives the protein CASSLGGSYEQYF.

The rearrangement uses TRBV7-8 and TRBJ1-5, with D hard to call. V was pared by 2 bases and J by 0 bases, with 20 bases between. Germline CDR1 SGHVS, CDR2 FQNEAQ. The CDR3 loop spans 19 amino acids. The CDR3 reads CASSLYSIVSAYSNQPQHF. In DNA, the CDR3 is TGTGCCAGCAGCTTATACTCAATTGTCAGCGCTTATAGCAATCAGCCCCAGCATTTT.

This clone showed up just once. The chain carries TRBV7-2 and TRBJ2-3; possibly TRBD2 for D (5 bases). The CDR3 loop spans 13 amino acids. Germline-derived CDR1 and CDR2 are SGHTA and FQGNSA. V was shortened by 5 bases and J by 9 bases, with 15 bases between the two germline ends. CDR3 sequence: CASSPTFGRTQYF. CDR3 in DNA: TGTGCCAGCAGCCCCACATTTGGGAGAACGCAGTATTTT.

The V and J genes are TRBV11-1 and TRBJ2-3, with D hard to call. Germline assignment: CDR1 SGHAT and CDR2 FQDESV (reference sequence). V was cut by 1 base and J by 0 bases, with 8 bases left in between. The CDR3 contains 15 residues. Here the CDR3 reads CASSLGTVSTDTQYF. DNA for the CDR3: TGTGCCAGCAGCTTAGGGACGGTTAGCACAGATACGCAGTATTTT.

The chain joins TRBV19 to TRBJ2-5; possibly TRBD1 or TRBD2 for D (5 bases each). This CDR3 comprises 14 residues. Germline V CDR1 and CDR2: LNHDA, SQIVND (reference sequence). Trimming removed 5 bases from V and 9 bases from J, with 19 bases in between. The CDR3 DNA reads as TGTGCCAGTAGTCCCCGAACGGGGACCGGGGCCCAGTACTTC. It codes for CASSPRTGTGAQYF. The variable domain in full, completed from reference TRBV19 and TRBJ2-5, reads DGGITQSPKYLFRKEGQNVTLSCEQNLNHDAMYWYRQDPGQGLRLIYYSQIVNDFQKGDIAEGYSVSREKKESFPLTVTSAQKNPTAFYLCASSPRTGTGAQYFGPGTRLLVL.

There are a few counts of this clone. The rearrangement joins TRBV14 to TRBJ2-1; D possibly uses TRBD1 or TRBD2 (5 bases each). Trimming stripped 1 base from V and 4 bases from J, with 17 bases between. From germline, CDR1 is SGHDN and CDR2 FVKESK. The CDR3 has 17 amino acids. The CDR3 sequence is CASSQGVSSGAYNEQFF. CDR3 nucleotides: TGTGCCAGCAGCCAAGGGGTCTCGTCCGGGGCATACAATGAGCAGTTCTTC.

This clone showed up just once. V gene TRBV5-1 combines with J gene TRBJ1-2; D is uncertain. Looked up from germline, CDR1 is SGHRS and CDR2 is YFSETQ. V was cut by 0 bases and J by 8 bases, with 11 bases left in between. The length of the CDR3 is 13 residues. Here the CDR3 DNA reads TGCGCCAGCAGCTTGGAGGGTACAAGAGGCTACACCTTC. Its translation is CASSLEGTRGYTF.

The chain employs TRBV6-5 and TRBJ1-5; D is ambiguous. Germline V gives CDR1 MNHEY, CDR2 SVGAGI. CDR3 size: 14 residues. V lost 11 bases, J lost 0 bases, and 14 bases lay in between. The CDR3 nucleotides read TGTGCCGCCTTGGGCACGTATAGCAATCAGCCCCAGCATTTT. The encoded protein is CAALGTYSNQPQHF.

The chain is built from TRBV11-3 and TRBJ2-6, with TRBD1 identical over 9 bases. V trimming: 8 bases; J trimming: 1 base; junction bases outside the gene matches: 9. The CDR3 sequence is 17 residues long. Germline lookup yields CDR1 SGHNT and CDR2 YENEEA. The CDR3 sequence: CASLGQGLGSGANVLTF. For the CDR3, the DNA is TGTGCCAGCTTAGGACAGGGGCTAGGTTCTGGGGCCAACGTCCTGACTTTC. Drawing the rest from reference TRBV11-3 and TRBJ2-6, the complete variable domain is EAGVVQSPRYKIIEKKQPVAFWCNPISGHNTLYWYLQNLGQGPELLIRYENEEAVDDSQLPKDRFSAERLKGVDSTLKIQPAELGDSAVYLCASLGQGLGSGANVLTFGAGSRLTVL.

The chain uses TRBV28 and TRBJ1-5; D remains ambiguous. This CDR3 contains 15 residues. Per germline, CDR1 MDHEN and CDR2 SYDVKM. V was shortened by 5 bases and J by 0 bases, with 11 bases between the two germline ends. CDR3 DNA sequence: TGTGCCAGCAGTCCGGCTTTTCATAGCAATCAGCCCCAGCATTTT. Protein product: CASSPAFHSNQPQHF.

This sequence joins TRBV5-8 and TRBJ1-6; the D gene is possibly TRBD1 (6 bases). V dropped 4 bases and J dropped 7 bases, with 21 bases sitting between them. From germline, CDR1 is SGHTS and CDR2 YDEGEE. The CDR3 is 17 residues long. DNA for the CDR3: TGTGCCAGCAGCCATCAGGGGCAGGGGTATTCCAATTCACCCCTCCACTTT. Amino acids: CASSHQGQGYSNSPLHF.

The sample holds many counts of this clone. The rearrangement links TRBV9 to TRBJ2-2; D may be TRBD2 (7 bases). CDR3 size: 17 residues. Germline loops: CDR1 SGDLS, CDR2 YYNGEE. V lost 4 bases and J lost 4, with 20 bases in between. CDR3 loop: CASSPRGAEGGTGELFF. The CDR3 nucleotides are TGTGCCAGCAGCCCCCGGGGGGCGGAGGGCGGCACCGGGGAGCTGTTTTTT.

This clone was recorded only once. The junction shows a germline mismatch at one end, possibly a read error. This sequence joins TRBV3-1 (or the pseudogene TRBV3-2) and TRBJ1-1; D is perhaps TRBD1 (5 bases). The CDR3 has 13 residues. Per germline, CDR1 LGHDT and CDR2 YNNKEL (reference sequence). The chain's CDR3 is CASSQGPTARGTF. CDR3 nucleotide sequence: TGTGCCAGCAGCCAAGGTCCGACGGCCCGGGGCACTTTT.

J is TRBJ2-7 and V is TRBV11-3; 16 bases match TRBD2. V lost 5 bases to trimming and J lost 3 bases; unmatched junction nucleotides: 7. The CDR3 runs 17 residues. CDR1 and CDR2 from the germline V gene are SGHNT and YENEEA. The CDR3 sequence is CASSIGTSGRVVYEQYF. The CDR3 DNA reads TGTGCCAGCAGCATTGGGACTAGCGGGAGGGTTGTCTACGAGCAGTACTTC.

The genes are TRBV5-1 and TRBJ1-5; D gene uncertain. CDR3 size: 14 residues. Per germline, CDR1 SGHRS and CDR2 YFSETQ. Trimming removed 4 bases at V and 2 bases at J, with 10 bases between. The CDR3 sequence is CASSPETGNQPQHF. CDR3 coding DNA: TGCGCCAGCAGCCCCGAGACGGGCAATCAGCCCCAGCATTTT.

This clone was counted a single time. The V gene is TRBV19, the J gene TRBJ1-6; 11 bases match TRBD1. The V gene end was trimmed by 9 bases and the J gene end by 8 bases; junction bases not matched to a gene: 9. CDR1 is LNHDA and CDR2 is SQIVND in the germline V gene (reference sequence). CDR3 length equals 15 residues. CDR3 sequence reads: CARIGQGAFDSPLHF. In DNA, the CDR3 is TGTGCCAGGATTGGACAGGGGGCCTTCGATTCACCCCTCCACTTT.

CDR3 loop: CASSQDRGQSYEQYF. DNA for the CDR3: TGCGCCAGCAGCCAAGATCGCGGGCAGTCCTACGAGCAGTACTTC. This chain uses TRBV4-3 with TRBJ2-7, with D possibly TRBD2 on 5 matching bases. The V and J ends lost 0 bases and 1 base respectively, with 10 bases between them. CDR3 length: 15 amino acids. Germline values: CDR1 LGHNA, CDR2 YSLEER.

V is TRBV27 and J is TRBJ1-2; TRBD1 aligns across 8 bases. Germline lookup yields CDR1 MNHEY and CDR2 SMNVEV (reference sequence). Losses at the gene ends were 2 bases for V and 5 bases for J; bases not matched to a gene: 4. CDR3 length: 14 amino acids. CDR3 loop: CASSLAGGFYGYTF. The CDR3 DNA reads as TGTGCCAGCAGTTTAGCAGGGGGCTTTTATGGCTACACCTTC.

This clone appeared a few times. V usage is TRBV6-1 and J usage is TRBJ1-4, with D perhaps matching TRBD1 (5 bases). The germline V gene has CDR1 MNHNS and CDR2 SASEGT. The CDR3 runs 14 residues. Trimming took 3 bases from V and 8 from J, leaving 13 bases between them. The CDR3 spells CASSDAGVGEKLFF. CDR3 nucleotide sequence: TGTGCCAGCAGTGACGCGGGGGTAGGCGAAAAACTGTTTTTT.

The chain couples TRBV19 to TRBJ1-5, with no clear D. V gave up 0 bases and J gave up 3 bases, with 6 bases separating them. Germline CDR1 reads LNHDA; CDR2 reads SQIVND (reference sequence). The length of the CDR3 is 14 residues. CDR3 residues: CASSIDSFNQPQHF. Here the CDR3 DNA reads TGTGCCAGTAGTATAGACAGTTTCAATCAGCCCCAGCATTTT.